This TCR beta chain came from a study of blood T cell repertoires in COVID-19. Across the study: Both acute and convalescent COVID-19 samples were obtained from the United States, Italy and Spain. From T cells, B-cell-depleted T cells, or PBMCs came the material, which was cDNA or gDNA.

Germline CDR1 reads LGHDT; CDR2 reads YNNKEL (reference sequence). Deletions cut 0 bases from V and 6 bases from J, with 11 bases between. The CDR3 contains 15 residues. Residents of 24 US areas, aged about 18 to 89 years, made up the participants. Recovered participants had two consecutive negative NP/OP PCR tests, healthcare professional clearance, or symptom resolution. Data came from immunoSEQ multiplex PCR; TCRdb stores just in-frame clones and leaves some out. This sample has about 270,000 clones, with approximately 86% found just once. The sample comprised PBMCs or T cells enriched from blood (not recorded which). The sequence was collected from a woman aged 30 to 39 who had recovered from COVID-19. The rearrangement uses TRBV3-1 (or the pseudogene TRBV3-2) and TRBJ2-2; weak D call: TRBD2 (6 bases). The CDR3 DNA sequence: TGTGCCAGCAGCCAAGATTCGGGGGTTTCCGGGGAGCTGTTTTTT. Translated, it gives CASSQDSGVSGELFF.